The entry that follows covers one T cell receptor beta chain sequence. The antigen is not known. CDR3 length equals 16 residues. V lost 7 bases to trimming and J lost 0 bases, with 14 bases between them. Germline assignment: CDR1 KGHDR and CDR2 SFDVKD. The data were obtained in a study of T cell repertoires in cytomegalovirus infection. The overall study: The authors used CMV epitopes that were HLA-C-restricted (recently identified) and HLA-B-restricted (well studied).

TCRdb used MiXCR to reprocess the reads, holding one entry per CDR3 protein. The profile shows about 500,000 distinct CDR3 sequences, roughly 34% of them singletons. The sequenced sample was cultured PBMCs, obtained from culture after CMV antigen stimulation. V usage is TRBV24-1 and J usage is TRBJ1-4; tentative D call: TRBD1 (5 bases). This TCR came from a human donor in good health (CMV status not recorded). Some clones in this sample may be carry-over from other donors' samples. The CDR3 sequence is CATSQGRGATNEKLFF. The CDR3 DNA follows: TGTGCCACCAGCCAAGGGAGAGGGGCAACTAATGAAAAACTGTTTTTT.